Reported below is one TCR beta chain. As yet, its antigen is unknown. This sample was taken from a study of radiotherapy plus CTLA-4 blockade in lung cancer. For the study at large: Around 19% of enrolled patients responded objectively, and 25% to 40% had disease control.

The protocol was immunoSEQ multiplex PCR, while the TCRdb copy is restricted to in-frame clones and leaves out a portion. Among tens of thousands of clones listed, around 77% were seen once. Broader study findings: The study found tumor-derived TCR clones expanded in blood after radiotherapy plus ipilimumab. Reportedly, early blood T cell clone dynamics best predicted response, with interferon-beta.

The CDR3 runs to 14 residues. J lost 5 bases, V lost 3 bases, and 5 bases had no gene match. Germline V gene sequence: CDR1 LNHDA, CDR2 SQIVND (reference sequence). Enrolled patients, whose metastatic non-small-cell lung cancer was chemo-refractory, received focal radiation plus CTLA-4 blockade with ipilimumab. The chain combines TRBV19 with TRBJ2-7; TRBD2 matches 9 bases. The receptor was derived from a human donor with non-small cell lung cancer whose response to radiotherapy plus ipilimumab could not be evaluated. Some clones in this sample may be carry-over from other donors' samples. Sample: peripheral blood, taken from a patient treated with radiotherapy plus ipilimumab. The CDR3 DNA follows: TGTGCCAGTAGTATCGGCGGGGGGGCCCACGAGCAGTACTTC. It translates to CASSIGGGAHEQYF.